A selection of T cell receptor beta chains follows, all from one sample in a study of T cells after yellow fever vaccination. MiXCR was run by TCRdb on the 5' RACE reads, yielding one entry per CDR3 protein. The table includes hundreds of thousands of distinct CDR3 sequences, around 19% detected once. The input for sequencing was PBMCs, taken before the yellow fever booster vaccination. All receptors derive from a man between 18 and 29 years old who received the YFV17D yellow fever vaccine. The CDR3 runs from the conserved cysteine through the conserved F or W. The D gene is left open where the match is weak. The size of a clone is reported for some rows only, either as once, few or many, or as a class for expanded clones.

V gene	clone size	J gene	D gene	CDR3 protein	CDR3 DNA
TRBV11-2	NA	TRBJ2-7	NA	CASSLAIASDYEQYF	TGTGCCAGCAGCTTAGCAATCGCTTCAGACTACGAGCAGTACTTC
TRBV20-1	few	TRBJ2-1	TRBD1	CSARGESPGTGGNNEQFF	TGCAGTGCTAGAGGTGAAAGCCCCGGGACAGGGGGTAACAATGAGCAGTTCTTC
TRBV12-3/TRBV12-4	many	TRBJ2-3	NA	CASRGFTAADTQYF	TGTGCCAGCAGAGGGTTTACGGCGGCAGATACGCAGTATTTT
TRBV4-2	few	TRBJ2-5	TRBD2	CASSHSGGAAETQYF	TGTGCCAGCAGCCATAGCGGGGGGGCCGCAGAGACCCAGTACTTC
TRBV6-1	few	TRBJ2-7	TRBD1	CASRKTGGSYEQYF	TGTGCCAGCAGAAAGACAGGGGGATCCTACGAGCAGTACTTC
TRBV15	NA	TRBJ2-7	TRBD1	CATSRGGTALYEQYF	TGTGCCACCAGCAGAGGAGGGACAGCGCTCTACGAGCAGTACTTC
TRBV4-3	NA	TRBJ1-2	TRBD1	CASSQDEAGGRFGYTF	TGCGCCAGCAGCCAAGATGAGGCAGGGGGCCGGTTTGGCTACACCTTC
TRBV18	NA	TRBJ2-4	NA	CASSPPVGEVLENIQYF	TGTGCCAGCTCACCACCGGTAGGGGAGGTTTTGGAAAACATTCAGTACTTC
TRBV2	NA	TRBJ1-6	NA	CASSEDGGRVNSPLHF	TGTGCCAGCAGTGAAGACGGGGGGAGGGTAAATTCACCCCTCCACTTT
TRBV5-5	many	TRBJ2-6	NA	CASSHARLAEANVLTF	TGTGCCAGCAGCCATGCCCGACTGGCAGAGGCCAACGTCCTGACTTTC
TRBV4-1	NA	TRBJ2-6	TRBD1	CASSQGDRTSGANVLTF	TGCGCCAGCAGCCAAGGGGACAGGACATCTGGGGCCAACGTCCTGACTTTC
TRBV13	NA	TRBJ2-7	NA	CASSLGRPPYEQYF	TGTGCCAGCAGCTTAGGGAGGCCGCCCTACGAGCAGTACTTC
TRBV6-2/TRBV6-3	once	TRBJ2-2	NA	CASSYVPANTGELFF	TGTGCCAGCAGTTACGTTCCAGCGAACACCGGGGAGCTGTTTTTT
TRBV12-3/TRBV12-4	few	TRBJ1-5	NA	CASSLAPGQPQHF	TGTGCCAGCAGTTTAGCGCCCGGTCAGCCCCAGCATTTT
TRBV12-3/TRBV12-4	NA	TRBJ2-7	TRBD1	CASSLGDRASEQYF	TGTGCCAGCAGTCTGGGGGACAGGGCTTCCGAGCAGTACTTC
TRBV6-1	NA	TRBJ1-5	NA	CASSVMFNSNQPQHF	TGTGCCAGCAGCGTGATGTTCAATAGCAATCAGCCCCAGCATTTT
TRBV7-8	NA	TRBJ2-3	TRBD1	CASSLNRDRADTQYF	TGTGCCAGCAGCTTAAACCGAGACAGGGCGGATACGCAGTATTTT
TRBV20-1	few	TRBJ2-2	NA	CSARAPGGELFF	TGCAGTGCTAGGGCCCCTGGGGGGGAGCTGTTTTTT
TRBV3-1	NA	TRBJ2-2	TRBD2	CASIQEGTSGAWTGELFF	TGTGCCAGCATCCAAGAAGGGACTAGCGGGGCTTGGACCGGGGAGCTGTTTTTT
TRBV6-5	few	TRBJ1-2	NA	CASSYSQGPTYGYTF	TGTGCCAGCAGTTACTCGCAGGGACCAACCTATGGCTACACCTTC
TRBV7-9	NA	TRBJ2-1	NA	CATEGLERYNEQFF	TGTGCCACTGAGGGACTTGAGAGGTACAATGAGCAGTTCTTC
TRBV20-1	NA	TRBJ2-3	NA	CSAHSAETYTQYF	TGCAGTGCCCACAGTGCCGAGACGTATACGCAGTATTTT
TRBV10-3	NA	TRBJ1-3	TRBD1	CASQAGTVSGNTIYF	TGTGCCTCCCAAGCAGGGACAGTCTCTGGAAACACCATATATTTT
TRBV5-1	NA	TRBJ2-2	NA	CASSLPDTGELFF	TGCGCCAGCAGCTTGCCCGACACCGGGGAGCTGTTTTTT
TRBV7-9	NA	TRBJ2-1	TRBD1	CASSTMTGKGLRYNEQFF	TGTGCCAGCAGCACCATGACAGGGAAAGGGCTAAGATACAATGAGCAGTTCTTC
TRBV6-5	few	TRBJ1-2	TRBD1	CASSLLDRVSGYTF	TGTGCCAGCAGTCTCCTAGACAGGGTGTCGGGCTACACCTTC
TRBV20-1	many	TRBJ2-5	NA	CSAREGTGLETQYF	TGCAGTGCTAGAGAGGGAACGGGGTTGGAGACCCAGTACTTC
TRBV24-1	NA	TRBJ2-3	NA	CATSDPLWFTDTQYF	TGTGCCACCAGTGACCCCCTGTGGTTCACAGATACGCAGTATTTT
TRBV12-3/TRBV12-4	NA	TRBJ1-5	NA	CASRMTENQPQHF	TGTGCCAGCAGGATGACTGAAAATCAGCCCCAGCATTTT
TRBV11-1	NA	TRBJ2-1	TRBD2	CASSLYGGGAYEQFF	TGTGCCAGCAGCTTATACGGCGGGGGGGCGTATGAGCAGTTCTTC
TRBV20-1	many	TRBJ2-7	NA	CSARLSVTRYEQYF	TGCAGTGCTAGGTTGAGCGTCACCCGCTACGAGCAGTACTTC